The source of this T cell receptor (beta chain) is a study of CD8+CD57+ T cells in acquired aplastic anemia. For the study at large: Sorted CD4+ and CD8+ cells gave a mean 3.2 ug DNA, range about 0.19 to 27.4 ug.

Findings and limits, study-wide: Patients and controls shared some 30 CD8+ CDR3 sequences.

Profiling that covered TCR beta VDJ and CDR3 relied on genomic DNA as its template. TCRdb independently ran MiXCR on the reads; one entry per CDR3 protein. Of roughly 180,000 distinct CDR3 sequences in the sample, approximately 49% are singletons; the top ten hold roughly 3%. From germline, CDR1 is SGHVS and CDR2 FQNEAQ. The CDR3 covers 15 residues. V lost 2 bases to trimming and J lost 9 bases, with 17 bases between them. This clonotype has a handful of counts. Its target is not known. One base away lies a much larger clone, so this may be a sequencing read error. Source material: sorted CD4+, CD8+, or CD8+CD57+ T cells (not recorded which) from PBMCs. This clonotype was sampled from a human donor in good health. This sequence joins TRBV7-8 and TRBJ1-5; D is unresolved. CDR3 in amino acids: CASSLSGQNSRPQHF. The CDR3 DNA follows: TGTGCCAGCAGCTTAAGCGGGCAGAATTCTCGGCCCCAGCATTTT. The whole variable domain, filled in from reference TRBV7-8 and TRBJ1-5, reads GAGVSQSPRYKVAKRGQDVALRCDPISGHVSLFWYQQALGQGPEFLTYFQNEAQLDKSGLPSDRFFAERPEGSVSTLKIQRTQQEDSAVYLCASSLSGQNSRPQHFGDGTRLSIL.